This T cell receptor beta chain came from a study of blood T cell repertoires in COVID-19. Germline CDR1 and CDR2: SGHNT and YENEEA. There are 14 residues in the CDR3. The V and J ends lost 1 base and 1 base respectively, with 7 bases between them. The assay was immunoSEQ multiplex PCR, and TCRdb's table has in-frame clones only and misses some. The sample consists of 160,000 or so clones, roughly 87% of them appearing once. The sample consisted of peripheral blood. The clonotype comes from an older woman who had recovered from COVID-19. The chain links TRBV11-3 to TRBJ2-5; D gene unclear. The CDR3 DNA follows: TGTGCCAGCAGCTTAGGAGGCGGCCAAGAGACCCAGTACTTC. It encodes CASSLGGGQETQYF.